The 8 T cell receptor beta chains given below trace back to one sample, sequenced in a study of T cell responses to AZD1222 COVID-19 vaccine. Profiled with immunoSEQ multiplex PCR; TCRdb holds only in-frame clones, not every one. Among fewer than 120,000 clones listed, about four fifths were seen once. The sequenced sample was peripheral blood, obtained on day 0 of AZD1222 vaccination. These receptors all come from an adult in good health.

This rearrangement joins TRBV2 to TRBJ1-5; tentatively, D is TRBD1 (6 bases). V lost 7 bases and J 6 bases, leaving 13 bases between the germline ends. This CDR3 comprises 13 residues. Germline loops: CDR1 SNHLY, CDR2 FYNNEI. The CDR3 DNA reads TGTGCCAGCACCGGTGGGGGGGCTCAGCCCCAGCATTTT. Its protein product is CASTGGGAQPQHF.

The chain carries TRBV27 and TRBJ1-6; no firm D call. The V gene's germline CDR1 is MNHEY and CDR2 SMNVEV (reference sequence). The CDR3 has 15 amino acids. With 6 bases removed from V and 5 bases from J, the gap between germline ends came to 14 bases. CDR3: CASSAQQRNNSPLHF. The CDR3 coding sequence is TGTGCCAGCAGCGCCCAACAGAGAAATAATTCACCCCTCCACTTT.

This clone was recorded only once. One junction end does not reproduce the germline sequence, and a read error may be involved. The CDR3 protein is CASSPTTVPYRYTF. As DNA, the CDR3 is TGTGCCAGCAGCCCCACGACCGTCCCCTATCGCTACACCTTC. The genes are TRBV7-9 and TRBJ1-2; D unclear. The CDR3 runs 14 residues. CDR1 SEHNR and CDR2 FQNEAQ come from the germline V gene (reference sequence).

This clone was counted a few times. This rearrangement joins TRBV6-6 to TRBJ1-3; no reliable D call. The V and J ends lost 5 bases and 0 bases respectively, with 11 bases between them. In germline, CDR1 is MNHNY, CDR2 SVGAGI (reference sequence). This CDR3 contains 15 residues. CDR3 in amino acids: CASSPMGISGNTIYF. DNA for the CDR3: TGTGCCAGCAGTCCAATGGGTATCTCTGGAAACACCATATATTTT.

This clone was recorded a few times. V is TRBV10-1 and J is TRBJ2-7, with a tentative D call TRBD2 (6 bases). The germline V and J ends were trimmed by 4 bases and 2 bases, with 9 bases remaining between them. The germline V gene has CDR1 WNHNN and CDR2 SYGVQD (reference sequence). The CDR3 spans 13 residues. This CDR3 reads CASSAEGTYEQYF. CDR3 DNA sequence: TGCGCCAGCAGTGCGGAGGGCACCTACGAGCAGTACTTC.

The rearrangement uses TRBV24-1 and TRBJ2-5; D perhaps matches TRBD2 (7 bases). The CDR3 is 18 residues long. V dropped 0 bases and J dropped 1 base, with 17 bases sitting between them. Looked up from germline, CDR1 is KGHDR and CDR2 is SFDVKD. CDR3 sequence: CATSDLGRGGLFQETQYF. For the CDR3, the DNA is TGTGCCACCAGTGATTTGGGCAGGGGAGGGCTATTCCAAGAGACCCAGTACTTC.

The J gene is TRBJ2-3, the V gene TRBV2; 9 bases line up with TRBD2. CDR3 length: 17 residues. Germline V gene data show CDR1 as SNHLY and CDR2 as FYNNEI. V lost 8 bases, J lost 7 bases, and 19 bases stayed unmatched. The CDR3 DNA reads as TGTGCCAGCTGCCCCAATAGGGCTAGCGGGATGAGGCATACGCAGTATTTT. The encoded protein is CASCPNRASGMRHTQYF.

The J gene is TRBJ2-5, the V gene TRBV13, with TRBD2 matching 9 bases. The CDR3 has 15 amino acids. V was pared by 2 bases and J by 5 bases, with 6 bases of the junction left unmatched. CDR1 is PRHDT, CDR2 FYEKMQ, per germline (reference sequence). In DNA form, the CDR3 reads TGTGCCAGCAGCTTACGAGCTAGCGGGGTTGAGACCCAGTACTTC. Translating it yields CASSLRASGVETQYF.